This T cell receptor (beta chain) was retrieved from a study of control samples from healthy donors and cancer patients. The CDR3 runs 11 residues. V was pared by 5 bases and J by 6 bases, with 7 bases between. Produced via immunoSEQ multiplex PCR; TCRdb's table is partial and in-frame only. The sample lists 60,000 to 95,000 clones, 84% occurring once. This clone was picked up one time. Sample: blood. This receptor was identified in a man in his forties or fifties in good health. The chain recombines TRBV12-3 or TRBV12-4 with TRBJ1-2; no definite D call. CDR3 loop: CASSVDDGYTF. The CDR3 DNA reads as TGTGCCAGCAGTGTAGACGATGGCTACACCTTC.